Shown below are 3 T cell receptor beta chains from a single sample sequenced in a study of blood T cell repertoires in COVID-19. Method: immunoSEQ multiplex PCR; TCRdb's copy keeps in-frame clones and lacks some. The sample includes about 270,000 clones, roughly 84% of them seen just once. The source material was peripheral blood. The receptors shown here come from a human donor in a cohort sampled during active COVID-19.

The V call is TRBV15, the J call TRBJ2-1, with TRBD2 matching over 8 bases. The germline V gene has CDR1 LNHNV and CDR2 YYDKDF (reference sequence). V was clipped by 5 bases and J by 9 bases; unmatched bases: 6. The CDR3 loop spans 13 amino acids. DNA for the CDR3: TGTGCCACCAGCCGCCGGGCGGGGGGTGAGCAGTTCTTC. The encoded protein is CATSRRAGGEQFF.

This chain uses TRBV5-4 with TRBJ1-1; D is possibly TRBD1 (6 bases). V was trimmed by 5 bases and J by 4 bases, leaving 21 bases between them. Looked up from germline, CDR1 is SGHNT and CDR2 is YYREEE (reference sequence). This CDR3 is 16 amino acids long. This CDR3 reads CASSTGGGSSRTEAFF. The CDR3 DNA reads TGTGCCAGCAGTACCGGGGGGGGCTCATCCCGCACTGAAGCTTTCTTT.

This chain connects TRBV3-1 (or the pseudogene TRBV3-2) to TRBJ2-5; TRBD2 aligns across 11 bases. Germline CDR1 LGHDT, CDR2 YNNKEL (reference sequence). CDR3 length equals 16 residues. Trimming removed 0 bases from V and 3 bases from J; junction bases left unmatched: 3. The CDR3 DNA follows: TGTGCCAGCAGCCAAGATAGACTAGCGGGGAAAGAGACCCAGTACTTC. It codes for CASSQDRLAGKETQYF.